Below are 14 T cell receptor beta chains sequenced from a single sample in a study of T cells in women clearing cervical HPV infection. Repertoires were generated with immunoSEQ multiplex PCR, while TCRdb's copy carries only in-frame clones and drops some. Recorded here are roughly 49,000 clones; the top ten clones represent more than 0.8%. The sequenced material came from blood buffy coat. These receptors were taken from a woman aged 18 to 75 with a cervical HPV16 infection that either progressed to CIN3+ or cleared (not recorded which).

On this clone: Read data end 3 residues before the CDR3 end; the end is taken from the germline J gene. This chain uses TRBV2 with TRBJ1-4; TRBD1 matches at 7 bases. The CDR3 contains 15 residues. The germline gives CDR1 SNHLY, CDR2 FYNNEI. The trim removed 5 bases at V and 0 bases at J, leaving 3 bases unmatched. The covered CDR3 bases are TGTGCCAGCAGTCCACAGGGGTCAACTAATGAAAAA. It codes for CASSPQGSTNEK. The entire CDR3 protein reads CASSPQGSTNEKLFF.

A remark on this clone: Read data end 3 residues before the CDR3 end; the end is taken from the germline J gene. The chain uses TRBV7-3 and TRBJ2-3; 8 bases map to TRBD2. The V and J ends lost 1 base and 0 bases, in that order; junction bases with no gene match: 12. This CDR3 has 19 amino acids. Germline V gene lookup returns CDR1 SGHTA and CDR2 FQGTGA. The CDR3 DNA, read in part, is TGTGCCAGCAGCTTAAAAGTGCCGATAGCGGGGATAAGCACAGATACG. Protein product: CASSLKVPIAGISTDT. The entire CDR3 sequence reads CASSLKVPIAGISTDTQYF.

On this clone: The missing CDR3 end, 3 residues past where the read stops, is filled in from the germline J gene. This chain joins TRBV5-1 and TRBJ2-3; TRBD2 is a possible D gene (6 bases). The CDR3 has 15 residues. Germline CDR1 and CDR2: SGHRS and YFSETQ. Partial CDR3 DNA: TGCGCCAGCAGCTGGAGGGGTGTAGGTGGAGAGACG. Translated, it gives CASSWRGVGGET. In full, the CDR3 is CASSWRGVGGETQYF.

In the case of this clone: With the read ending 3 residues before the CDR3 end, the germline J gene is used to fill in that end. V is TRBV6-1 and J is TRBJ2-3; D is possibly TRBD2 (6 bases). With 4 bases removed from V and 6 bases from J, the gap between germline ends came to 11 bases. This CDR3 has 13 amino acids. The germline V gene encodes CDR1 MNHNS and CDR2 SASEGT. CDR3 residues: CASSGRGFDTQYF. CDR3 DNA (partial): TGTGCCAGCAGTGGCCGGGGGTTTGATACG.

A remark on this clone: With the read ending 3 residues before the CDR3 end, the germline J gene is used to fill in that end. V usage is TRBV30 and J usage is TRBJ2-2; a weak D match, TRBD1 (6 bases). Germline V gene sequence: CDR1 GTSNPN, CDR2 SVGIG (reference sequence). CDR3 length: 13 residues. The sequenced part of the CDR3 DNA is TGTGCCTGGCAGGGGTATTCTAATGAAAAG. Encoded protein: CAWQGYSNEK. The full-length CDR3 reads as CAWQGYSNEKLFF.

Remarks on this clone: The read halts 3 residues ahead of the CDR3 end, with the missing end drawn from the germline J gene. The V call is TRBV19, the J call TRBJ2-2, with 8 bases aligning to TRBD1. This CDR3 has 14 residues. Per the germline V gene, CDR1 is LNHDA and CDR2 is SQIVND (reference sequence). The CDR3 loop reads CASSIRGLGEKLFF. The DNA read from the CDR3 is TGTGCCAGTAGTATCAGGGGGCTGGGTGAAAAG.

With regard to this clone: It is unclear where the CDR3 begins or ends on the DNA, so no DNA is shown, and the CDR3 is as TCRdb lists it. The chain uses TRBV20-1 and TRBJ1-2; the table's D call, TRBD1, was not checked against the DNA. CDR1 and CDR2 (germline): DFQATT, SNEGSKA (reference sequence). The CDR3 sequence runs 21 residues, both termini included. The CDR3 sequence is CSARPGHRNANYGYTFGGYTF.

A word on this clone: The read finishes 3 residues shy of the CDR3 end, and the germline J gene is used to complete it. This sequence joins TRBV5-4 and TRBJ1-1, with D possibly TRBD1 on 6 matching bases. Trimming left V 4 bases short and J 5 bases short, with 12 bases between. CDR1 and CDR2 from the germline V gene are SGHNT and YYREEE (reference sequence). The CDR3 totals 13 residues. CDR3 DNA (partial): TGTGCCAGCAGCCTCAGGGGTCGGACTGAA. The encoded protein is CASSLRGRTE. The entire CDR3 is CASSLRGRTEAFF.

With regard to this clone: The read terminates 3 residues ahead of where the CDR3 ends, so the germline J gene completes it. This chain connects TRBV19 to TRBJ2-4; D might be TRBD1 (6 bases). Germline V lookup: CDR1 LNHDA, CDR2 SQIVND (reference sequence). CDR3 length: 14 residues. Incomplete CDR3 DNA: TGTGCCAGTAGCCGAAGTACAGAGGGGGAAGGT. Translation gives CASSRSTEGEG. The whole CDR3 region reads CASSRSTEGEGQYF.

CDR3 sequence: CASSFRLDTGELFF. CDR3 bases read: TGTGCCAGCAGCTTCCGACTAGACACCGGGGAG. This chain connects TRBV13 to TRBJ2-2; maybe TRBD2 (6 bases). The read ends 3 residues shy of where the CDR3 ends; the end is completed using the germline J gene. Deletions cut 3 bases from V and 3 bases from J, with 8 bases between. Per the germline V gene, CDR1 is PRHDT and CDR2 is FYEKMQ (reference sequence). There are 14 residues in the CDR3. The full variable domain, its missing parts supplied by reference TRBV13 and TRBJ2-2, is AAGVIQSPRHLIKEKRETATLKCYPIPRHDTVYWYQQGPGQDPQFLISFYEKMQSDKGSIPDRFSAQQFSDYHSELNMSSLELGDSALYFCASSFRLDTGELFFGEGSRLTVL.

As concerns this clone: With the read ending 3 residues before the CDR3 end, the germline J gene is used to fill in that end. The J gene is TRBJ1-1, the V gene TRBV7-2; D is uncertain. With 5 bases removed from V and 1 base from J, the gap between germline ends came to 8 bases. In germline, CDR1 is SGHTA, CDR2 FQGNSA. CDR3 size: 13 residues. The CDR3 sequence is CASSQQKNTEAFF. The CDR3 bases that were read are TGTGCCAGCAGCCAACAGAAGAACACTGAA.

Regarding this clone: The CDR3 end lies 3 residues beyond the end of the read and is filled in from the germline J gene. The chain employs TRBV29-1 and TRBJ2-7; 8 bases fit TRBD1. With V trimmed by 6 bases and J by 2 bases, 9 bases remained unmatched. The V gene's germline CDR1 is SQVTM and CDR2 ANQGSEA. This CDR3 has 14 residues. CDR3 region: CSVGGQGVTYEQYF. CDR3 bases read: TGCAGCGTCGGAGGACAGGGAGTAACCTACGAG.

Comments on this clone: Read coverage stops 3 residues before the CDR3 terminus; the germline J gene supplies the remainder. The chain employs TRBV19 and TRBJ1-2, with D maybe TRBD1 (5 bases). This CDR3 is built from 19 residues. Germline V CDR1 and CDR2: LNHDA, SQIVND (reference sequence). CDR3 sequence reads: CASSMGRQFSGSRYNDYTF. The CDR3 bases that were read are TGTGCCAGTAGTATGGGGCGGCAGTTCTCTGGCTCTCGATACAATGAC.

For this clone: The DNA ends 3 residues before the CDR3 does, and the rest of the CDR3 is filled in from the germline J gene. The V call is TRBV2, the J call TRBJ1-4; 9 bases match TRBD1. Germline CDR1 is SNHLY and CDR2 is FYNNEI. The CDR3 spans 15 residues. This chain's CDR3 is CASWDRASGANVLFF. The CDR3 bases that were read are TGTGCCAGCTGGGACAGGGCGTCTGGGGCCAACGTA.